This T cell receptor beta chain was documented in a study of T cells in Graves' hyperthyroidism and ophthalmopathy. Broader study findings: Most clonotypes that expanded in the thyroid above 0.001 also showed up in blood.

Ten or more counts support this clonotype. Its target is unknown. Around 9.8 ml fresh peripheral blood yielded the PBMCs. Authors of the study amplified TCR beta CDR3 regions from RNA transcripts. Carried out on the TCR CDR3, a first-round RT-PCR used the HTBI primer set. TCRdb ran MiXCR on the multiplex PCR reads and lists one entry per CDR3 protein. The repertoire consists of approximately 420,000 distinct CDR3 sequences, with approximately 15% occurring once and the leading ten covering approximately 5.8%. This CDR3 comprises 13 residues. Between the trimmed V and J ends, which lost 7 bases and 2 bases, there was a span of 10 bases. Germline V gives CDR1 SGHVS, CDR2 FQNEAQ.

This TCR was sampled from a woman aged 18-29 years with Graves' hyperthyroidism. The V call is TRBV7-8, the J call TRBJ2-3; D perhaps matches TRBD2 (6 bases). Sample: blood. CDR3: CASTGTPTDTQYF. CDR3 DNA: TGTGCCAGCACTGGGACTCCCACAGATACGCAGTATTTT.